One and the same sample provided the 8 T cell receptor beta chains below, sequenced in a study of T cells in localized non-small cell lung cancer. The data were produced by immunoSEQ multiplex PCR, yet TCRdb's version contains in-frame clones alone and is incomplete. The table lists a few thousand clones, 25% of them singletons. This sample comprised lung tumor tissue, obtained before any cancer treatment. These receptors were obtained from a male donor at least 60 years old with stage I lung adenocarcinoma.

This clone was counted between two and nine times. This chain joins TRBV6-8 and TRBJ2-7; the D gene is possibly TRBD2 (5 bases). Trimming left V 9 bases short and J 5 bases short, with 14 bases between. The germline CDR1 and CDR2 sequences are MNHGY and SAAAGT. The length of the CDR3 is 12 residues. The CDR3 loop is CASSLEGDEQYF. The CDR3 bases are TGTGCCAGTTCCCTCGAGGGCGACGAGCAGTACTTC.

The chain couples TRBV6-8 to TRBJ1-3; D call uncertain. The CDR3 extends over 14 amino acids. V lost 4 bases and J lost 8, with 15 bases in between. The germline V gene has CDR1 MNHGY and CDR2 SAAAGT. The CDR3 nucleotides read TGTGCCAGCAGTTTCGGCGGAACTGGGGACACCATATATTTT. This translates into CASSFGGTGDTIYF.

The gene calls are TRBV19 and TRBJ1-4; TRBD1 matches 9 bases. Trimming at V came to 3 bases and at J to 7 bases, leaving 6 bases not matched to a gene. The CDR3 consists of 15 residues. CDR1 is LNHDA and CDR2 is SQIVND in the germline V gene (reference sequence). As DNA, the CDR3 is TGTGCCAGTAGTATCTCGGGACAGGGTGGTGAAAAACTGTTTTTT. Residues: CASSISGQGGEKLFF.

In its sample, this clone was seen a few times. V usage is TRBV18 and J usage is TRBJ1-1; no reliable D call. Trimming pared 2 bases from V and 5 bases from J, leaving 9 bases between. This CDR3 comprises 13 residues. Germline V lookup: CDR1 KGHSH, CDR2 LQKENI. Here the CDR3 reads CASSPGPGTEAFF. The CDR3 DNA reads TGTGCCAGCTCACCAGGGCCGGGGACTGAAGCTTTCTTT.

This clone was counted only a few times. CDR3 sequence: CASSPRGAGYTF. CDR3 DNA: TGTGCCAGCAGCCCTAGAGGGGCTGGCTACACCTTC. The chain is built from TRBV6-8 and TRBJ1-2, with a possible D match to TRBD1 (5 bases). The CDR3 sequence is 12 residues long. From germline, CDR1 is MNHGY and CDR2 SAAAGT. V shed 6 bases and J shed 7 bases, with 12 bases lying between them.

The CDR3 nucleotides read TGTGCCAGTAGTCCCGGGCAATCGAACACCGGGGAGCTGTTTTTT. It translates to CASSPGQSNTGELFF. The chain has TRBV19 and TRBJ2-2, with D unresolved. From germline, CDR1 is LNHDA and CDR2 SQIVND (reference sequence). The germline V and J ends were trimmed by 5 bases and 0 bases, with 10 bases remaining between them. The CDR3 covers 15 residues.

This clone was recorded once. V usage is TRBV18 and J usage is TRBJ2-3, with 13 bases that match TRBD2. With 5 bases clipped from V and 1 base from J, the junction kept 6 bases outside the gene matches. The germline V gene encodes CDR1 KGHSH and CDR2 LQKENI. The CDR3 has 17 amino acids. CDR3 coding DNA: TGTGCCAGCTCATCGGGGACTAGCGGGATCCGCACAGATACGCAGTATTTT. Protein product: CASSSGTSGIRTDTQYF.

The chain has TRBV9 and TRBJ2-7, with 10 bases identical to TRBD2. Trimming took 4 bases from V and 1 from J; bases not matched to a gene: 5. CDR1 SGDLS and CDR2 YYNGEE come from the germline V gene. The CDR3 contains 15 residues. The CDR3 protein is CASSFGLAESYEQYF. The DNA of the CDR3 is TGTGCCAGCAGCTTTGGACTAGCGGAATCCTACGAGCAGTACTTC.